This T cell receptor beta chain was found in a study of CD8 T cells in Susac syndrome. This clonotype was picked up one time. The CDR3 length is 10 residues. Trimming cost V 3 bases and J 6 bases, with 4 bases left between them. Germline loops: CDR1 DFQATT, CDR2 SNEGSKA (reference sequence). The RNA, about 0.45 to 1 ug, was put through reverse transcription using random hexamers. Amplification of the TCR beta CDR3 was carried out by immunoSEQ multiplex PCR, which spanned a total of 54 Vbeta and 13 Jbeta segments. Each CDR3 protein is one row after TCRdb ran MiXCR on the immunoSEQ multiplex PCR reads. The sample holds 180,000 or so distinct CDR3 sequences; over 90% are singletons and the top ten take 0.099%.

The sample comprised CD4+ T cells from PBMCs. The rearrangement joins TRBV20-1 to TRBJ2-3, with D unresolved. The sequence was collected from a human donor with Susac syndrome. The CDR3 nucleotides are TGCAGTGCTAGTGAGGATACGCAGTATTTT. It encodes CSASEDTQYF.